The 32 T cell receptor beta chains listed next were all sequenced from one sample in a study of shared clonotypes between healthy human individuals. Only in-frame clones appear in the TCRdb table, and some are missing; sequencing was by immunoSEQ multiplex PCR. Here the sample spans 2 million to 2.5 million clones, 90% to 97% being singletons. Sequenced material: naive CD4+ T cells sorted from blood. Subset of the sample: CD45RA+ positively selected. These receptors came from a man between 18 and 35 years old in good health.

The chain couples TRBV30 to TRBJ1-1; possible D gene TRBD1, 6 bases. Germline CDR1 GTSNPN, CDR2 SVGIG (reference sequence). V lost 0 bases and J lost 3, with 11 bases in between. The CDR3 is made up of 14 amino acids. The CDR3 bases are TGTGCCTGGAGTGTACTAGGGGGTGACACTGAAGCTTTCTTT. It codes for CAWSVLGGDTEAFF.

The chain carries TRBV11-2 and TRBJ2-5; possibly TRBD1 or TRBD2 for D (5 bases each). CDR1 is SGHAT and CDR2 is FQNNGV in the germline V gene. The V gene lost 9 bases and the J gene lost 2 bases, with 16 bases spanning the gap. The CDR3 consists of 14 residues. The CDR3 nucleotides are TGTGCCAGTAATCTTGGGACCACTCAAGAGACCCAGTACTTC. Translating it yields CASNLGTTQETQYF.

This chain links TRBV2 with TRBJ1-2; possibly TRBD1 for D (6 bases). V was pared by 6 bases and J by 8 bases, with 13 bases between. This CDR3 spans 12 amino acids. Looked up from germline, CDR1 is SNHLY and CDR2 is FYNNEI. CDR3 sequence reads: CASSQTRGGYTF. Here the CDR3 DNA reads TGTGCCAGCAGCCAGACTAGGGGGGGCTACACCTTC.

The chain carries TRBV7-9 and TRBJ2-5; TRBD2 aligns across 10 bases. The CDR3 spans 16 residues. V lost 4 bases, J lost 5 bases, and 10 bases stayed unmatched. Germline CDR1 is SEHNR and CDR2 is FQNEAQ (reference sequence). The CDR3 loop reads CASSSLGSGGVETQYF. For the CDR3, the DNA is TGTGCCAGCAGCTCCTTGGGGAGCGGGGGGGTGGAGACCCAGTACTTC.

This chain links TRBV11-2 with TRBJ2-2; D remains ambiguous. CDR3 length equals 12 residues. Germline-derived CDR1 and CDR2 are SGHAT and FQNNGV. With 0 bases removed from V and 6 bases from J, the gap between germline ends came to 2 bases. CDR3 in DNA: TGTGCCAGCAGCTTAGACGCCGGGGAGCTGTTTTTT. Translated: CASSLDAGELFF.

V gene TRBV2 combines with J gene TRBJ2-2; D gene unclear. CDR3 size: 14 residues. CDR1 is SNHLY, CDR2 FYNNEI, per germline. V was clipped by 7 bases and J by 4 bases, with 13 bases between them. The CDR3 here is CASTEYRSTGELFF. The CDR3 DNA reads as TGTGCCAGCACCGAGTACCGTAGCACCGGGGAGCTGTTTTTT.

Regarding this clone: One junction end does not reproduce the germline sequence, and a read error may be involved. The chain employs TRBV7-7 and TRBJ2-2; D not resolved. The CDR3 is 11 amino acids. Germline V CDR1 and CDR2: SSHAT, FNYEAQ (reference sequence). The CDR3 sequence is CASSLFGELFF. The CDR3, as DNA: TGTGCTAGCAGCTTATTCGGGGAGCTGTTTTTT.

Details on this clone: This same CDR3 is encoded by further DNA sequences in the sample. For the CDR3, the DNA is TGCGCCAGCAGCTTGTTGCCGGGAGGCACAGATACGCAGTATTTT. Translating it yields CASSLLPGGTDTQYF. This chain joins TRBV5-1 and TRBJ2-3, with D maybe TRBD2 (6 bases). In germline, CDR1 is SGHRS, CDR2 YFSETQ. The V and J ends lost 1 base and 1 base respectively, with 10 bases between them. The CDR3 length is 15 residues.

CDR3 sequence (DNA): TGTGCCAGCACCCAATCGACAGGCGGTGGCTACGAGCAGTACTTC. Amino acid sequence: CASTQSTGGGYEQYF. The chain carries TRBV2 and TRBJ2-7, with TRBD1 as a possible D gene (6 bases). Trimming removed 7 bases at V and 3 bases at J, with 19 bases between. Germline-derived CDR1 and CDR2 are SNHLY and FYNNEI. The CDR3 contains 15 residues.

The V gene is TRBV27, the J gene TRBJ2-7; no firm D call. Between the trimmed V and J ends, which lost 11 bases and 5 bases, there was a span of 13 bases. CDR3 size: 11 residues. The germline gives CDR1 MNHEY, CDR2 SMNVEV (reference sequence). In nucleotides, the CDR3 is TGTGCCGGGCCTTTTCCGGACGAGCAGTACTTC. Encoded protein: CAGPFPDEQYF.

CDR3 loop: CASSFIWSGEGGNTIYF. The CDR3 DNA reads as TGTGCCAGCAGTTTTATATGGTCTGGGGAAGGTGGAAACACCATATATTTT. The J gene is TRBJ1-3, the V gene TRBV28; D is undetermined. The CDR3 runs 17 residues. Germline V gives CDR1 MDHEN, CDR2 SYDVKM. V was pared by 3 bases and J by 3 bases, with 18 bases between.

CDR3 residues: CASSLGSALPEAFF. As DNA, the CDR3 is TGTGCCAGCAGTTTGGGTTCAGCTCTCCCTGAAGCTTTCTTT. The chain carries TRBV28 and TRBJ1-1; D is unresolved. Germline lookup yields CDR1 MDHEN and CDR2 SYDVKM. Trimming took 3 bases from V and 6 from J, leaving 14 bases between them. This CDR3 contains 14 residues.

In regard to this clone: The sample has other DNA sequences that encode this CDR3 too. V usage is TRBV5-4 and J usage is TRBJ2-5; 8 positions match TRBD2. There are 14 residues in the CDR3. Germline lookup yields CDR1 SGHNT and CDR2 YYREEE (reference sequence). The ends lost 4 bases at V and 2 bases at J; junction bases unmatched: 4. CDR3 bases: TGTGCCAGCAGCCCAGGACTAGCTCAAGAGACCCAGTACTTC. This gives the protein CASSPGLAQETQYF.

The rearrangement joins TRBV6-1 to TRBJ1-5; D remains ambiguous. CDR3 size: 14 residues. Germline V gives CDR1 MNHNS, CDR2 SASEGT. V lost 6 bases and J 0 bases, leaving 9 bases between the germline ends. The CDR3 DNA reads TGTGCCAGCAGGACGGGTAATAGCAATCAGCCCCAGCATTTT. Its translation: CASRTGNSNQPQHF.

This CDR3 is CASSPGQGSNSPLHF. The CDR3 coding sequence is TGTGCCAGCTCACCGGGACAGGGGTCTAATTCACCCCTCCACTTT. This rearrangement joins TRBV18 to TRBJ1-6, with TRBD1 matching 10 bases. The CDR3 contains 15 residues. J lost 6 bases, V lost 3 bases, and 2 bases had no gene match. Germline V CDR1 and CDR2: KGHSH, LQKENI. Based on the CDR3 plus reference TRBV18 and TRBJ1-6, the full variable domain is NAGVMQNPRHLVRRRGQEARLRCSPMKGHSHVYWYRQLPEEGLKFMVYLQKENIIDESGMPKERFSAEFPKEGPSILRIQQVVRGDSAAYFCASSPGQGSNSPLHFGNGTRLTVT.

The CDR3 loop is CASSRDLRNSPLHF. The CDR3 region has the DNA TGTGCCAGCAGCCGGGACCTTAGGAATTCACCCCTCCACTTT. V usage is TRBV6-5 and J usage is TRBJ1-6; tentative D call: TRBD1 (5 bases). This CDR3 region has 14 residues. V lost 6 bases, J lost 7 bases, and 13 bases lay in between. Germline V gene data show CDR1 as MNHEY and CDR2 as SVGAGI.

This clone was seen just once. The same CDR3 is also encoded by other DNA sequences in this sample. The chain carries TRBV18 and TRBJ2-7, with 7 nucleotides matching TRBD1. This CDR3 is built from 13 residues. V dropped 3 bases and J dropped 5; count of bases not matched to a gene: 4. The V gene's germline CDR1 is KGHSH and CDR2 LQKENI. CDR3 sequence: CASSPQGVNEQYF. CDR3 in DNA: TGTGCCAGCTCACCCCAGGGGGTCAACGAGCAGTACTTC.

The CDR3 sequence is CASGDYPGELFF. For the CDR3, the DNA is TGCGCCAGCGGAGATTACCCCGGGGAGCTGTTTTTT. The J gene is TRBJ2-2, the V gene TRBV10-1, with D hard to call. Per germline, CDR1 WNHNN and CDR2 SYGVQD (reference sequence). V was shortened by 8 bases and J by 6 bases, with 10 bases between the two germline ends. The CDR3 sequence is 12 residues long.

On this clone: The sample contains more than one DNA sequence encoding this CDR3. The chain recombines TRBV4-3 with TRBJ1-1, with D maybe TRBD1 (6 bases). V gave up 3 bases and J gave up 2 bases, with 10 bases separating them. CDR1 and CDR2 (germline): LGHNA, YSLEER. The CDR3 is made up of 14 amino acids. The CDR3 DNA reads TGCGCCAGCAGCCAGGGACAAGGAAACACTGAAGCTTTCTTT. Its protein product is CASSQGQGNTEAFF.

The chain has TRBV2 and TRBJ1-2, with D maybe TRBD1 (6 bases). The germline CDR1 and CDR2 sequences are SNHLY and FYNNEI. The CDR3 has 14 residues. Trimming shortened V by 3 bases and J by 2 bases, and 10 bases separated the two germline ends. For the CDR3, the DNA is TGTGCCAGCAGTGATTTTACAGGGAACTATGGCTACACCTTC. This encodes CASSDFTGNYGYTF.

The genes are TRBV4-3 and TRBJ1-2, with D perhaps matching TRBD1 (6 bases). This CDR3 comprises 17 residues. CDR1 and CDR2 from the germline V gene are LGHNA and YSLEER. The V end was cut by 1 base, the J end by 5 bases, with 20 bases between. The DNA of the CDR3 is TGCGCCAGCAGCCAAGTCCAAACCGGGACAAAGAATTATGGCTACACCTTC. It specifies CASSQVQTGTKNYGYTF.

This chain connects TRBV30 to TRBJ1-1; possible D gene TRBD1, 5 bases. Trimming cost V 2 bases and J 5 bases, with 12 bases left between them. CDR1 and CDR2 from the germline V gene are GTSNPN and SVGIG (reference sequence). This CDR3 has 13 residues. Here the CDR3 DNA reads TGTGCCTGGAGTTCTTATGGGGGAACTGAAGCTTTCTTT. It translates to CAWSSYGGTEAFF. The variable domain in full, with the rest retrieved from reference TRBV30 and TRBJ1-1, is SQTIHQWPATLVQPVGSPLSLECTVEGTSNPNLYWYRQAAGRGLQLLFYSVGIGQISSEVPQNLSASRPQDRQFILSSKKLLLSDSGFYLCAWSSYGGTEAFFGQGTRLTVV.

This clone came up a few times. The chain uses TRBV2 and TRBJ1-6; a weak D match, TRBD1 (6 bases). The CDR3 has 13 amino acids. V lost 7 bases to trimming and J lost 6 bases, with 10 bases between them. Looked up from germline, CDR1 is SNHLY and CDR2 is FYNNEI. The CDR3 reads CASIQGINSPLHF. CDR3 nucleotide sequence: TGTGCCAGCATCCAGGGGATTAATTCACCCCTCCACTTT. The whole variable domain, remainder taken from reference TRBV2 and TRBJ1-6, is EPEVTQTPSHQVTQMGQEVILRCVPISNHLYFYWYRQILGQKVEFLVSFYNNEISEKSEIFDDQFSVERPDGSNFTLKIRSTKLEDSAMYFCASIQGINSPLHFGNGTRLTVT.

The rearrangement joins TRBV18 to TRBJ2-7, with 12 bases lining up with TRBD2. The J segment lost 1 base and the V segment lost 3 bases, leaving 7 bases of the junction unmatched. CDR3 length: 17 residues. CDR1 is KGHSH and CDR2 is LQKENI in the germline V gene. This chain's CDR3 is CASSPQTSGGTSYEQYF. In DNA, the CDR3 is TGTGCCAGCTCACCGCAGACTAGCGGGGGTACGTCCTACGAGCAGTACTTC.

V usage is TRBV10-3 and J usage is TRBJ1-1; D is uncertain. The germline V gene has CDR1 ENHRY and CDR2 SYGVKD. Trimming shortened V by 2 bases and J by 7 bases, and 8 bases separated the two germline ends. This CDR3 region has 12 residues. As DNA, the CDR3 is TGTGCCATCAGTGAGGTCCAGGATGAAGCTTTCTTT. This translates into CAISEVQDEAFF.

This chain connects TRBV5-1 to TRBJ2-7, with 7 positions matching TRBD2. Germline assignment: CDR1 SGHRS and CDR2 YFSETQ. The CDR3 consists of 13 residues. V lost 7 bases to trimming and J lost 1 base; unmatched junction nucleotides: 5. CDR3 DNA sequence: TGCGCCAGCCAGCGGGACCGGTCCTACGAGCAGTACTTC. Its translation: CASQRDRSYEQYF.

The chain uses TRBV18 and TRBJ2-1; 13 bases match TRBD2. This CDR3 has 16 residues. After removal of 8 bases from V and 7 bases from J, the junction contained 11 bases not matched to a gene. Germline CDR1 and CDR2: KGHSH and LQKENI. The DNA of the CDR3 is TGTGCCAGCCCCCCCCCTGGGACTAGCGGGACGAATGAGCAGTTCTTC. It specifies CASPPPGTSGTNEQFF.

Details on this clone: Other DNA sequences within the sample encode an identical CDR3. The rearrangement joins TRBV18 to TRBJ1-1, with D tentatively TRBD1 (5 bases). The V end lost 3 bases, the J end lost 0 bases, and 8 bases lay between the germline ends. There are 14 residues in the CDR3. Germline V gives CDR1 KGHSH, CDR2 LQKENI. CDR3 sequence (DNA): TGTGCCAGCTCACCGCCAGGGATGAACACTGAAGCTTTCTTT. Its protein product is CASSPPGMNTEAFF.

V and J are TRBV5-4 and TRBJ2-3; possible D gene TRBD2, 7 bases. Germline-derived CDR1 and CDR2 are SGHNT and YYREEE (reference sequence). V gave up 1 base and J gave up 2 bases, with 11 bases separating them. This CDR3 spans 15 amino acids. In nucleotides, the CDR3 is TGTGCCAGCAGCTTGCGGGGGGCCCCCACAGATACGCAGTATTTT. Translating gives CASSLRGAPTDTQYF.

The rearrangement links TRBV28 to TRBJ1-5; 7 positions match TRBD1. The CDR3 runs 15 residues. Trimming removed 7 bases from V and 3 bases from J; junction bases left unmatched: 9. The V gene's germline CDR1 is MDHEN and CDR2 SYDVKM. CDR3 region: CASNRQGLDNQPQHF. CDR3 DNA sequence: TGTGCCAGCAATCGACAGGGCCTGGACAATCAGCCCCAGCATTTT.

The J gene is TRBJ2-7, the V gene TRBV2, with a weak D call TRBD1 (5 bases). The germline V and J ends were trimmed by 5 bases and 3 bases, with 14 bases remaining between them. Germline CDR1 is SNHLY and CDR2 is FYNNEI. This CDR3 region has 14 residues. The CDR3 nucleotides are TGTGCCAGCAGTAACCAGGGTCCTGGCTACGAGCAGTACTTC. It specifies CASSNQGPGYEQYF. Together with reference TRBV2 and TRBJ2-7, the CDR3 gives the full variable domain: EPEVTQTPSHQVTQMGQEVILRCVPISNHLYFYWYRQILGQKVEFLVSFYNNEISEKSEIFDDQFSVERPDGSNFTLKIRSTKLEDSAMYFCASSNQGPGYEQYFGPGTRLTVT.

The V call is TRBV30, the J call TRBJ2-3; 8 bases align to TRBD1. Trimming removed 1 base from V and 3 bases from J; junction bases left unmatched: 6. Germline assignment: CDR1 GTSNPN and CDR2 SVGIG (reference sequence). The CDR3 loop spans 15 amino acids. CDR3 sequence: CAWSGQGAPTDTQYF. In DNA form, the CDR3 reads TGTGCCTGGAGTGGTCAGGGGGCGCCTACAGATACGCAGTATTTT.